This TCR beta chain was sequenced in a study of OX40 agonist ivuxolimab in advanced cancers. Study-level information: Ivuxolimab, an antibody that agonizes OX40 (CD134), was administered to the patients. Intravenous ivuxolimab at 0.01 to 10 mg/kg was given to patients every 2 weeks. Whole-study results and caveats: Still undetermined is the antigen specificity of the expanded peripheral T cells.

With respect to this clone: The antigen remains undetermined.

Samples of blood were obtained at baseline, on cycle 4 day 1, and on cycle 7 day 1. Only in-frame clones appear in the TCRdb table, and some are missing; sequencing was by immunoSEQ multiplex PCR. This table has fewer than 80,000 clones, around 90% appearing once. This clonotype was sampled from an adult with an advanced solid tumor such as melanoma, head and neck, liver or kidney cancer. The starting material was CD4+ or CD8+ T cells sorted from blood, obtained in a trial of the OX40 agonist ivuxolimab.

CDR3 in amino acids: CASSLRARTGLNTEAFF. As DNA, the CDR3 is TGTGCCAGCAGCTTGAGGGCCCGGACAGGGTTGAACACTGAAGCTTTCTTT. V gene TRBV5-6 combines with J gene TRBJ1-1, with 8 nucleotides matching TRBD1. Unmatched junction bases numbered 8, after V lost 1 base and J lost 0 bases. This CDR3 comprises 17 residues. Germline CDR1 is SGHDT and CDR2 is YYEEEE.